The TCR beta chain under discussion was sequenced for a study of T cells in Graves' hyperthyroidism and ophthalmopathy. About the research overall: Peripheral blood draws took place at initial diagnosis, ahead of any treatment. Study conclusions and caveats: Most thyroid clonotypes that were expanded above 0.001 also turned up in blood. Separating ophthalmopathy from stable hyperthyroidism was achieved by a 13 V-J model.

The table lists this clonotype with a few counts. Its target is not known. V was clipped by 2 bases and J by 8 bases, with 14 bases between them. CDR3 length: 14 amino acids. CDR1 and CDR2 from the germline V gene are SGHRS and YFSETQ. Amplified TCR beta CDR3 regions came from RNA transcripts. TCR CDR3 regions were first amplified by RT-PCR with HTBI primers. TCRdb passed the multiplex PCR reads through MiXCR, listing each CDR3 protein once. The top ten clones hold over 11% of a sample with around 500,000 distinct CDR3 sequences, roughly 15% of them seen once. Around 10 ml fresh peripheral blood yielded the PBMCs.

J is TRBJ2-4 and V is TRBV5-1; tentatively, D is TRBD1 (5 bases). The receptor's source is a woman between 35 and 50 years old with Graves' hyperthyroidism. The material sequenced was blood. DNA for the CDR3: TGCGCCAGCAGCTTAGGACAAAGAAGGGACATTCAGTACTTC. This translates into CASSLGQRRDIQYF.